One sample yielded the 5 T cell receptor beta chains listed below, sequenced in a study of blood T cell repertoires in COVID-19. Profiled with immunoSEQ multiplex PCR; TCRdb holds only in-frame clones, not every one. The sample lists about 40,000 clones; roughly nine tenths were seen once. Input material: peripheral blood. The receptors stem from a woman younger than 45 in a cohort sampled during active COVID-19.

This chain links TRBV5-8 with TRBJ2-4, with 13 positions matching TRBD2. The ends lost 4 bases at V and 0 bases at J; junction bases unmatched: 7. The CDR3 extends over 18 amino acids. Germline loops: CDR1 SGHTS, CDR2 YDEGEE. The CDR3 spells CASSPGTSGILAKNIQYF. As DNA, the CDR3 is TGTGCCAGCAGCCCCGGGACTAGCGGGATTCTAGCCAAAAACATTCAGTACTTC.

The CDR3 here is CASSLGEGYNEQFF. CDR3 nucleotide sequence: TGTGCCAGTAGCCTAGGGGAAGGGTACAATGAGCAGTTCTTC. The rearrangement uses TRBV19 and TRBJ2-1, with D possibly TRBD1 on 5 matching bases. CDR1 is LNHDA, CDR2 SQIVND, per germline (reference sequence). The V end was cut by 6 bases, the J end by 4 bases, with 13 bases between. CDR3 length: 14 residues.

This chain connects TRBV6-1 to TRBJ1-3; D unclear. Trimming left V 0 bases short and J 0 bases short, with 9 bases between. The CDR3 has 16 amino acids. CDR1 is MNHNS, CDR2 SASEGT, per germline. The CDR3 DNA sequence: TGTGCCAGCAGTGAAGCAATCAGAAGCTCTGGAAACACCATATATTTT. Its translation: CASSEAIRSSGNTIYF.

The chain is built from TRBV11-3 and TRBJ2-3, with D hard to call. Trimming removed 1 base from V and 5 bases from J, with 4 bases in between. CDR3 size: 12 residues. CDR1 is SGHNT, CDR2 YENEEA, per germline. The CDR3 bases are TGTGCCAGCAGCTTAGCGGGAGATACGCAGTATTTT. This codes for CASSLAGDTQYF.

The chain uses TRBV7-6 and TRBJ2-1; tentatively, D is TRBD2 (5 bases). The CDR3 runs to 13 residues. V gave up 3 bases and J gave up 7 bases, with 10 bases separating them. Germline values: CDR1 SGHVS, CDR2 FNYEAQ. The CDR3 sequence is CASSFWGANEQFF. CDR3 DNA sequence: TGTGCCAGCAGCTTTTGGGGAGCTAATGAGCAGTTCTTC. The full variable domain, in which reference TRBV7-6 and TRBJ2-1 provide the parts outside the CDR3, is GAGVSQSPRYKVTKRGQDVALRCDPISGHVSLYWYRQALGQGPEFLTYFNYEAQQDKSGLPNDRFSAERPEGSISTLTIQRTEQRDSAMYRCASSFWGANEQFFGPGTRLTVL.